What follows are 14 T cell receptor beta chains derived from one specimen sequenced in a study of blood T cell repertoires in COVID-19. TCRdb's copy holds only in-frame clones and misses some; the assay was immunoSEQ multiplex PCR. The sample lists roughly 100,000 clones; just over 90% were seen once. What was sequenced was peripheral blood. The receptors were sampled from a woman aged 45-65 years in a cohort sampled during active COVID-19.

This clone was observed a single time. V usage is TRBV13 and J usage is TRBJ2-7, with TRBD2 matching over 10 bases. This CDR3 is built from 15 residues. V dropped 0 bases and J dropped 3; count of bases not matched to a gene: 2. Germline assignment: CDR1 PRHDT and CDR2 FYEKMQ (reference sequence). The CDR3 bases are TGTGCCAGCAGCTTAGGACTAGCGGGGAACTACGAGCAGTACTTC. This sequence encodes CASSLGLAGNYEQYF.

The CDR3 DNA reads as TGTGCCAGCAGTGCCCGAGCGGGACGCCTTCCCCTATGGGAGCCCCAGCATTTT. Translating gives CASSARAGRLPLWEPQHF. The chain employs TRBV2 and TRBJ1-5; weak D call: TRBD1 (5 bases). The germline V gene encodes CDR1 SNHLY and CDR2 FYNNEI. V shed 4 bases and J shed 8 bases, with 27 bases lying between them. The CDR3 totals 18 residues.

CDR3: CASSSLGTGDYEQYF. The CDR3 DNA is TGTGCCAGCAGCTCACTCGGGACAGGGGACTACGAGCAGTACTTC. The chain is built from TRBV13 and TRBJ2-7, with 10 bases matching TRBD1. Unmatched junction bases numbered 6, after V lost 4 bases and J lost 3 bases. CDR3 length: 15 amino acids. In germline, CDR1 is PRHDT, CDR2 FYEKMQ (reference sequence).

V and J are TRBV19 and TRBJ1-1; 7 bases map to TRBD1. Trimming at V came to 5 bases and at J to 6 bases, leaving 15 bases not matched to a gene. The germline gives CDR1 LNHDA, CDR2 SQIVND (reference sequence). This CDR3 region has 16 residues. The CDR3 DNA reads TGTGCCAGTAGTGGGAGTAACAGGGGTATAAACCCTGAAGCTTTCTTT. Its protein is CASSGSNRGINPEAFF.

CDR3 nucleotides: TGTGCCAGCAGTTTAACAGGGGAAAAACTGTTTTTT. This sequence encodes CASSLTGEKLFF. The gene calls are TRBV12-3 or TRBV12-4 and TRBJ1-4; TRBD1 is a possible D gene (6 bases). V shed 2 bases and J shed 8 bases, with 6 bases lying between them. The CDR3 consists of 12 residues.

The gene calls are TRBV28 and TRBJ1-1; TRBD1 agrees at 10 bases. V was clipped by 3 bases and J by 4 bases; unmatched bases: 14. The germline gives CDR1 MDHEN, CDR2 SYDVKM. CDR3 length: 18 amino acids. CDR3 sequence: CASSFPSRQGAHSTEAFF. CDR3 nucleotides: TGTGCCAGCAGTTTCCCTTCTCGACAGGGGGCCCATTCCACTGAAGCTTTCTTT.

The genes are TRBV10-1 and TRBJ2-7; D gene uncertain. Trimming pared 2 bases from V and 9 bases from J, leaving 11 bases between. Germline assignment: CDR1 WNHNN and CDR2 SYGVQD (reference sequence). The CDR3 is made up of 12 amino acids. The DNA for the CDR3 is TGCGCCAGCAGTGAGGCCGCTGCCGGGCAGTACTTC. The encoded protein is CASSEAAAGQYF.

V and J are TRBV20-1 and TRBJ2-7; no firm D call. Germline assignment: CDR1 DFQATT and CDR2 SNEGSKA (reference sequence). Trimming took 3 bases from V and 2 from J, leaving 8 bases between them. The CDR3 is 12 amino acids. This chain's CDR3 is CSASGKTYEQYF. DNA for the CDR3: TGCAGTGCTAGTGGTAAAACCTACGAGCAGTACTTC.

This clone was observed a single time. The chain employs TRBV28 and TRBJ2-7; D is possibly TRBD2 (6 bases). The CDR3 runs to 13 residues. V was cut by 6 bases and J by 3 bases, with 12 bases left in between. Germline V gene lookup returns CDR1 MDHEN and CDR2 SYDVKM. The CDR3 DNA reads TGTGCCAGCAGCCTCGGGAGACGCTACGAGCAGTACTTC. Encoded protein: CASSLGRRYEQYF.

In nucleotides, the CDR3 is TGCGCCAGCACGACAGGGGCAACCGGGGAGCTGTTTTTT. Protein product: CASTTGATGELFF. V gene TRBV5-1 combines with J gene TRBJ2-2, with TRBD1 matching over 8 bases. The V gene's germline CDR1 is SGHRS and CDR2 YFSETQ. The length of the CDR3 is 13 residues. Germline trimming cut 6 bases from V and 5 bases from J; bases unmatched to any gene: 3.

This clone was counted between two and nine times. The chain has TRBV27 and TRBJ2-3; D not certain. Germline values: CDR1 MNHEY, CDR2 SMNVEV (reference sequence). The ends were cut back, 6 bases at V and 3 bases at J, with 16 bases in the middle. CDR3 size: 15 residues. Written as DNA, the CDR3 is TGTGCCAGCAGCACGACTCGGGTTGGTACAGATACGCAGTATTTT. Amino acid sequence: CASSTTRVGTDTQYF.

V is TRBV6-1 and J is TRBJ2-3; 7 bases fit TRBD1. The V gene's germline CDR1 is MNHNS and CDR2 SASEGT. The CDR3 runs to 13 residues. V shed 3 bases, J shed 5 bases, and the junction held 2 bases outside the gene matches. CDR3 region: CASSDTGVDTQYF. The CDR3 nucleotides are TGTGCCAGCAGTGACACAGGGGTAGATACGCAGTATTTT.

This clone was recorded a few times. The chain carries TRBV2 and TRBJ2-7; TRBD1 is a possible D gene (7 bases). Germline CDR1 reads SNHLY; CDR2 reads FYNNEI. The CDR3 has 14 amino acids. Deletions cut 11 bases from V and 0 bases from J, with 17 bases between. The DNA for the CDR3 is TGTGCCGCAGGGGGGACAGCGTCCTCCTACGAGCAGTACTTC. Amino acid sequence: CAAGGTASSYEQYF.

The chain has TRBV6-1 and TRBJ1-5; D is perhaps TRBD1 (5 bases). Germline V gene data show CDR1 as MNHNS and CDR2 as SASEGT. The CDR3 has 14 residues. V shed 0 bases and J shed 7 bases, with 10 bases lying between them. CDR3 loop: CASSEAGGTQPQHF. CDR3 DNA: TGTGCCAGCAGTGAAGCGGGGGGGACGCAGCCCCAGCATTTT.